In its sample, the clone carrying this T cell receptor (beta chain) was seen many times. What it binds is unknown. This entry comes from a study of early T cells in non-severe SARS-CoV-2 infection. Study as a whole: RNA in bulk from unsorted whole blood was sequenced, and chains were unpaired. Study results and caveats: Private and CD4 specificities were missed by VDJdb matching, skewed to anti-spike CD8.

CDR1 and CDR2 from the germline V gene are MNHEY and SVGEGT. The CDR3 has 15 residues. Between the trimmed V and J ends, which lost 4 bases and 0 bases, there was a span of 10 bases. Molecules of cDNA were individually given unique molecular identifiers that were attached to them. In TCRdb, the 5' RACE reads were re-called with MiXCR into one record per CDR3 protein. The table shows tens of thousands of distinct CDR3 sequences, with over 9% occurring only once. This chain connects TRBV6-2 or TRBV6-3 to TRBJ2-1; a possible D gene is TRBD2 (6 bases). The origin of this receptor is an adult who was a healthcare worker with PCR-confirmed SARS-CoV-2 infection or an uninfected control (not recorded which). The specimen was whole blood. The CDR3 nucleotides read TGTGCCAGCAGTTGGGTCGGGAGCTCCTACAATGAGCAGTTCTTC. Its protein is CASSWVGSSYNEQFF.